This T cell receptor (beta chain) was recorded in a study of CD8+CD57+ T cells in acquired aplastic anemia. As regards this clonotype: The antigen is not known.

V was trimmed by 6 bases and J by 5 bases, leaving 19 bases between them. This CDR3 region has 15 residues. CDR1 is SGHAT, CDR2 FQNNGV, per germline. The study, taken as a whole, reports: Both patients and controls carried the same twenty-nine CD8+ CDR3 sequences.

Using genomic DNA as the template, TCR beta VDJ and CDR3 profiling was carried out. TCRdb independently ran MiXCR on the reads; one entry per CDR3 protein. The table has 250,000 to 350,000 distinct CDR3 sequences, 55% to 65% seen once. The chain joins TRBV11-2 to TRBJ1-1, with unresolved D. The TCR was taken from a human donor with severe aplastic anemia or a healthy control (not recorded which). The sample consisted of sorted CD4+, CD8+, or CD8+CD57+ T cells (not recorded which) from PBMCs. The CDR3 DNA reads TGTGCCAGCAGGCATGCTTACGGGGTTGGTACTGAAGCTTTCTTT. Translating gives CASRHAYGVGTEAFF.